A single sample gave rise to the 21 T cell receptor beta chains below, sequenced in a study of T cells in Graves' hyperthyroidism and ophthalmopathy. Template material for amplifying TCR beta CDR3 regions consisted of RNA transcripts. The HTBI set primed first-round TCR CDR3 RT-PCR. TCRdb recomputed calls from the multiplex PCR reads with MiXCR, one row per CDR3 protein. The table shows some 350,000 distinct CDR3 sequences, with 12% to 15% occurring only once. Sequencing input: blood. The receptors here all came from a woman aged 55-70 years with Graves' ophthalmopathy.

This clonotype was counted only a few times. The chain employs TRBV6-6 and TRBJ2-1; D tentatively reads TRBD1 or TRBD2 (5 bases each). The germline gives CDR1 MNHNY, CDR2 SVGAGI (reference sequence). V was clipped by 2 bases and J by 5 bases, with 10 bases between them. This CDR3 is 14 amino acids long. The chain's CDR3 is CASSYGGVHNEQFF. The CDR3 coding sequence is TGTGCCAGCAGTTACGGGGGAGTTCACAATGAGCAGTTCTTC.

This clonotype appeared a few times. The V gene is TRBV5-1, the J gene TRBJ2-5; the match to TRBD2 covers 12 bases. CDR1 is SGHRS and CDR2 is YFSETQ in the germline V gene. The V gene end was trimmed by 0 bases and the J gene end by 5 bases; junction bases not matched to a gene: 8. The CDR3 spans 17 residues. DNA of the CDR3: TGCGCCAGCAGCTTGGTAGGACTAGCGGGAAGTCAGGAGACCCAGTACTTC. Its translation is CASSLVGLAGSQETQYF. The full variable domain, completed using reference TRBV5-1 and TRBJ2-5, is KAGVTQTPRYLIKTRGQQVTLSCSPISGHRSVSWYQQTPGQGLQFLFEYFSETQRNKGNFPGRFSGRQFSNSRSEMNVSTLELGDSALYLCASSLVGLAGSQETQYFGPGTRLLVL.

The chain is built from TRBV20-1 and TRBJ2-1, with TRBD2 matching over 11 bases. The J segment lost 9 bases and the V segment lost 5 bases, leaving 24 bases of the junction unmatched. The CDR3 totals 19 residues. Germline V CDR1 and CDR2: DFQATT, SNEGSKA (reference sequence). This chain's CDR3 is CSAGTRAGGPGTSGSEQFF. CDR3 in DNA: TGCAGTGCTGGGACGCGAGCGGGAGGCCCCGGGACTAGCGGTAGTGAGCAGTTCTTC.

In nucleotides, the CDR3 is TGTGCCAGTAAACGGACTAGCGGAGTTACCGGGGAGCTGTTTTTT. It encodes CASKRTSGVTGELFF. The rearrangement links TRBV19 to TRBJ2-2, with TRBD2 matching over 10 bases. Germline trimming cut 7 bases from V and 5 bases from J; bases unmatched to any gene: 7. There are 15 residues in the CDR3. Germline CDR1 LNHDA, CDR2 SQIVND (reference sequence).

J is TRBJ1-4 and V is TRBV3-1; weak D call: TRBD1 (5 bases). Germline CDR1 LGHDT, CDR2 YNNKEL (reference sequence). The CDR3 has 15 amino acids. V lost 5 bases and J lost 4, with 14 bases in between. CDR3: CASSSWRDGNEKLFF. The CDR3 nucleotides are TGTGCCAGCAGCTCTTGGAGGGACGGTAATGAAAAACTGTTTTTT. The complete variable domain, with remaining parts taken from reference TRBV3-1 and TRBJ1-4, reads DTAVSQTPKYLVTQMGNDKSIKCEQNLGHDTMYWYKQDSKKFLKIMFSYNNKELIINETVPNRFSPKSPDKAHLNLHINSLELGDSAVYFCASSSWRDGNEKLFFGSGTQLSVL.

Only a few counts were recorded for this clonotype. The gene calls are TRBV5-6 and TRBJ1-2; D is uncertain. Between the trimmed V and J ends, which lost 0 bases and 6 bases, there was a span of 12 bases. CDR3 length: 14 amino acids. Germline-derived CDR1 and CDR2 are SGHDT and YYEEEE. For the CDR3, the DNA is TGTGCCAGCAGCTTGGGGAGGCCCATCGATGGCTACACCTTC. This gives the protein CASSLGRPIDGYTF.

There are many counts of this clonotype. This chain uses TRBV24-1 with TRBJ2-7; 9 bases match TRBD2. There are 19 residues in the CDR3. Unmatched junction bases numbered 25, after V lost 7 bases and J lost 7 bases. Germline assignment: CDR1 KGHDR and CDR2 SFDVKD. CDR3: CATSPAERSAVGLASEQYF. The CDR3 region has the DNA TGTGCCACCAGCCCTGCAGAACGGAGCGCCGTTGGACTAGCGTCTGAGCAGTACTTC.

This clonotype was counted at least ten times. The chain is built from TRBV28 and TRBJ2-3; maybe TRBD2 (6 bases). Per germline, CDR1 MDHEN and CDR2 SYDVKM. Between the trimmed V and J ends, which lost 7 bases and 2 bases, there was a span of 13 bases. This CDR3 spans 14 amino acids. CDR3 sequence (DNA): TGTGCCAGCATGTGGAGGGTTGACACAGATACGCAGTATTTT. It translates to CASMWRVDTDTQYF.

CDR3 residues: CASGPGARRETQYF. The CDR3 DNA follows: TGTGCTAGTGGACCTGGAGCTCGGCGGGAGACCCAGTACTTC. The chain carries TRBV12-5 and TRBJ2-5; D unresolved. Germline V lookup: CDR1 LGHNT, CDR2 FRNRAP. Trimming cost V 6 bases and J 5 bases, with 16 bases left between them. The CDR3 spans 14 residues.

In this sample, this clonotype turned up many times. The DNA of the CDR3 is TGCAGTGCCATTAGCGGGAGTCTCGACGAGCAGTACTTC. Translated: CSAISGSLDEQYF. The chain uses TRBV20-1 and TRBJ2-7; 9 bases agree with TRBD2. CDR3 length: 13 residues. V gave up 6 bases and J gave up 5 bases; unmatched junction bases: 8. Germline assignment: CDR1 DFQATT and CDR2 SNEGSKA (reference sequence).

This clonotype was recorded at least ten times. CDR3 sequence reads: CASSEYPGIYEQYF. In DNA form, the CDR3 reads TGTGCCAGCAGTGAATACCCAGGGATCTACGAGCAGTACTTC. The chain carries TRBV2 and TRBJ2-7; D perhaps matches TRBD1 (5 bases). V lost 2 bases, J lost 3 bases, and 11 bases lay in between. Germline assignment: CDR1 SNHLY and CDR2 FYNNEI. The CDR3 runs to 14 residues.

This chain joins TRBV2 and TRBJ2-1, with 8 bases that match TRBD2. J gave up 8 bases and V 5 bases, and 5 bases lay outside the gene matches. The CDR3 loop spans 13 amino acids. CDR1 SNHLY and CDR2 FYNNEI come from the germline V gene. CDR3 DNA: TGTGCCAGCAGTAGACTAGCGAGCGATGAGCAGTTCTTC. Translated, it gives CASSRLASDEQFF.

The rearrangement links TRBV7-8 to TRBJ2-1; D call uncertain. The germline CDR1 and CDR2 sequences are SGHVS and FQNEAQ. V shed 3 bases and J shed 10 bases, with 7 bases lying between them. This CDR3 spans 11 amino acids. In nucleotides, the CDR3 is TGTGCCAGCAGCTTTGAAAGGGAGCAGTTCTTC. Translation gives CASSFEREQFF. The entire variable domain, with the rest obtained from reference TRBV7-8 and TRBJ2-1, is as follows: GAGVSQSPRYKVAKRGQDVALRCDPISGHVSLFWYQQALGQGPEFLTYFQNEAQLDKSGLPSDRFFAERPEGSVSTLKIQRTQQEDSAVYLCASSFEREQFFGPGTRLTVL.

Ten or more counts support this clonotype. The rearrangement links TRBV2 to TRBJ2-1, with a weak D call TRBD2 (5 bases). The CDR3 consists of 14 residues. V shed 7 bases and J shed 0 bases, with 10 bases lying between them. Germline V gives CDR1 SNHLY, CDR2 FYNNEI. The DNA of the CDR3 is TGTGCCAGCAACCAGGACTTCTCCTACAATGAGCAGTTCTTC. As protein: CASNQDFSYNEQFF.

Comment on this clonotype: This clone may be a read error of a much larger clone one base away. The V call is TRBV2, the J call TRBJ1-5; TRBD1 agrees at 7 bases. The CDR3 covers 17 residues. The germline gives CDR1 SNHLY, CDR2 FYNNEI. V lost 6 bases, J lost 3 bases, and 14 bases stayed unmatched. In DNA form, the CDR3 reads TGTGCCAGCAGACGAGGCGGACAGGCGATTAACAATCAGCCCCAGCATTTT. This encodes CASRRGGQAINNQPQHF.

As DNA, the CDR3 is TGTGCCAGCAGTTTACCATCCGGCTACACCTTC. This encodes CASSLPSGYTF. This sequence joins TRBV28 and TRBJ1-2, with D uncertain. The V gene lost 2 bases and the J gene lost 8 bases, with 6 bases spanning the gap. This CDR3 spans 11 amino acids. Germline V gene data show CDR1 as MDHEN and CDR2 as SYDVKM.

V and J are TRBV10-1 and TRBJ2-4, with a tentative D call TRBD1 (6 bases). V gave up 0 bases and J gave up 7 bases, with 13 bases separating them. CDR1 is WNHNN and CDR2 is SYGVQD in the germline V gene (reference sequence). The CDR3 loop spans 15 amino acids. DNA for the CDR3: TGCGCCAGCAGTGAGTCAGTAGGGGGATCGAACATTCAGTACTTC. This encodes CASSESVGGSNIQYF.

This clonotype appeared a few times. J is TRBJ2-7 and V is TRBV12-3 or TRBV12-4, with 9 bases lining up with TRBD2. CDR3 length: 15 residues. V was clipped by 6 bases and J by 4 bases; unmatched bases: 10. The CDR3 protein is CASSSPGTSRYEQYF. The CDR3 DNA follows: TGTGCCAGCAGCAGTCCCGGGACTAGCCGGTACGAGCAGTACTTC.

In its sample, this clonotype was seen a few times. This sequence joins TRBV7-3 and TRBJ2-1; 10 bases align to TRBD2. CDR3 length: 18 residues. Germline CDR1 reads SGHTA; CDR2 reads FQGTGA. Trimming removed 5 bases from V and 7 bases from J; junction bases left unmatched: 17. The CDR3 region has the DNA TGTGCCAGCAGCCGTCTGTCGGGTTTAAGCGGGAGGGCTAATGAGCAGTTCTTC. Protein sequence: CASSRLSGLSGRANEQFF.

This clonotype has just a few counts. The V gene is TRBV5-1, the J gene TRBJ2-2, with 14 bases that match TRBD2. J lost 8 bases, V lost 2 bases, and 8 bases had no gene match. This CDR3 region has 17 residues. The V gene's germline CDR1 is SGHRS and CDR2 YFSETQ. CDR3 in amino acids: CASSLAPGLAGEGELFF. CDR3 nucleotides: TGCGCCAGCAGCTTAGCCCCGGGACTAGCGGGAGAGGGGGAGCTGTTTTTT.

The chain couples TRBV7-3 to TRBJ2-3, with D perhaps assigned TRBD1 or TRBD2 (5 bases each). CDR1 and CDR2 from the germline V gene are SGHTA and FQGTGA. The CDR3 consists of 12 residues. V lost 7 bases to trimming and J lost 11 bases, with 16 bases between them. This CDR3 is CASITGTRRQYF. The CDR3 DNA follows: TGTGCCAGCATCACTGGGACCCGCCGGCAGTATTTT.